The T cell receptor beta chain described here comes from a study of CD8 T cells in Susac syndrome. TEMRA cells were enriched by FACS, while CD8+ and CD4+ T cells were obtained through a negative isolation that was performed magnetically. The CDR3 is made up of 15 amino acids. CDR1 and CDR2 from the germline V gene are KGHDR and SFDVKD. V was pared by 0 bases and J by 0 bases, with 6 bases between. RNA amounts of roughly 0.5 to 1 ug underwent reverse transcription with random hexamers. TCRdb ran MiXCR on the immunoSEQ multiplex PCR reads and lists one entry per CDR3 protein. Found here are approximately 120,000 distinct CDR3 sequences, approximately 95% of them singletons; the top ten hold approximately 0.31%.

The sequenced material came from CD8+ T cells from PBMCs. This chain connects TRBV24-1 to TRBJ2-3; the D gene is possibly TRBD2 (5 bases). This clonotype was sampled from a human donor with multiple sclerosis. CDR3 in DNA: TGTGCCACCAGTGATTTGGGGGAGAGCACAGATACGCAGTATTTT. It yields the protein CATSDLGESTDTQYF.